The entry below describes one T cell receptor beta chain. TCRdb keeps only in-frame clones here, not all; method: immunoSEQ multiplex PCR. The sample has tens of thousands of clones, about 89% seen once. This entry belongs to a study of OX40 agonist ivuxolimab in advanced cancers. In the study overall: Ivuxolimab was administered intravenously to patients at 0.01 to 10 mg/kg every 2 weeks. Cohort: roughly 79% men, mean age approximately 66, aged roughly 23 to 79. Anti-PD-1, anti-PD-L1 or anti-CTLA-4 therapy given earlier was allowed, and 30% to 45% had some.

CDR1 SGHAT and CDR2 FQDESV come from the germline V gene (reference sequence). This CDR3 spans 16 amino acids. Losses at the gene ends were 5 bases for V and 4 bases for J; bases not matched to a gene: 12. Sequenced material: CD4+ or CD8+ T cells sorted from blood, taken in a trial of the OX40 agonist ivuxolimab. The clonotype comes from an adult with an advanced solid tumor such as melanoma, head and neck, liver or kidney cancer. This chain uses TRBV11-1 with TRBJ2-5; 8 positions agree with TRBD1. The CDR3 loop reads CASSQGAGGSLETQYF. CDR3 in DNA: TGTGCCAGCAGCCAAGGGGCAGGGGGCAGTTTAGAGACCCAGTACTTC.